This T cell receptor (beta chain) was sequenced for a study of cytomegalovirus exposure and HLA in healthy donors. Germline V lookup: CDR1 MNHEY, CDR2 SVGAGI. The CDR3 runs 13 residues. Trimming removed 6 bases from V and 10 bases from J, with 18 bases in between. 60 Vbeta and 13 Jbeta primers were used in PCR. Generated by immunoSEQ multiplex PCR, the TCRdb table keeps only in-frame clones and is missing some. The sample data list some 51,000 clones. The chain links TRBV6-5 to TRBJ1-1, with D perhaps matching TRBD1 (6 bases). The specimen sequenced was PBMCs. The TCR sequence derives from a man in his fifties or sixties in good health and CMV-seropositive. CDR3 loop: CASRPGQTLVAFF. The CDR3 region has the DNA TGTGCCAGCAGGCCCGGACAGACACTAGTAGCTTTCTTT.